The 26 T cell receptor beta chains below were found in one sample sequenced in a study of blood T cell repertoires in COVID-19. This table comes from immunoSEQ multiplex PCR, and its TCRdb copy is limited to in-frame clones, with some not included. Counted here are approximately 150,000 clones, about four fifths occurring once; the ten biggest clones make up 3.5%. Sample: peripheral blood. The receptor source for this set is a man between 65 and 85 years old who had recovered from COVID-19.

J is TRBJ2-3 and V is TRBV18, with a tentative D call TRBD2 (5 bases). CDR1 is KGHSH and CDR2 is LQKENI in the germline V gene. The CDR3 is 14 residues long. The ends were cut back, 3 bases at V and 0 bases at J, with 7 bases in the middle. CDR3 bases: TGTGCCAGCTCACCGGGCGGGAGCACAGATACGCAGTATTTT. Its protein is CASSPGGSTDTQYF. Filled out from reference TRBV18 and TRBJ2-3, the complete variable domain reads NAGVMQNPRHLVRRRGQEARLRCSPMKGHSHVYWYRQLPEEGLKFMVYLQKENIIDESGMPKERFSAEFPKEGPSILRIQQVVRGDSAAYFCASSPGGSTDTQYFGPGTRLTVL.

This clone was found a few times. The V gene is TRBV10-2, the J gene TRBJ2-3, with 13 bases identical to TRBD2. The CDR3 extends over 14 amino acids. Germline trimming cut 6 bases from V and 6 bases from J; bases unmatched to any gene: 3. The germline V gene encodes CDR1 WSHSY and CDR2 SAAADI. CDR3 region: CASRLAGGIDTQYF. CDR3 nucleotides: TGCGCCAGCAGACTAGCGGGAGGGATTGATACGCAGTATTTT.

The genes are TRBV20-1 and TRBJ2-5, with D possibly TRBD1 on 5 matching bases. V lost 3 bases to trimming and J lost 3 bases, with 14 bases between them. Germline V lookup: CDR1 DFQATT, CDR2 SNEGSKA (reference sequence). The CDR3 consists of 14 residues. In nucleotides, the CDR3 is TGCAGTGCTAGTGGGGCACTCCGGAAAGAGACCCAGTACTTC. It translates to CSASGALRKETQYF.

The gene calls are TRBV27 and TRBJ1-6; D possibly corresponds to TRBD1 (5 bases). The CDR3 contains 18 residues. V was trimmed by 1 base and J by 0 bases, leaving 13 bases between them. CDR1 is MNHEY, CDR2 SMNVEV, per germline (reference sequence). In DNA form, the CDR3 reads TGTGCCAGCAGTTTATTCGGACACTCCCTCTCCTATAATTCACCCCTCCACTTT. It encodes CASSLFGHSLSYNSPLHF.

The genes are TRBV3-1 (or the pseudogene TRBV3-2) and TRBJ1-1; D is unclear. Germline V gene lookup returns CDR1 LGHDT and CDR2 YNNKEL (reference sequence). The CDR3 extends over 13 amino acids. V was shortened by 4 bases and J by 1 base, with 7 bases between the two germline ends. The CDR3 sequence: CASSPGGNTEAFF. The CDR3 region has the DNA TGTGCCAGCAGCCCAGGAGGGAACACTGAAGCTTTCTTT.

V gene TRBV7-2 combines with J gene TRBJ2-3; TRBD2 agrees at 13 bases. The CDR3 loop spans 16 amino acids. Germline assignment: CDR1 SGHTA and CDR2 FQGNSA. The V and J ends lost 5 bases and 5 bases, in that order; junction bases with no gene match: 7. The DNA for the CDR3 is TGTGCCAGCAGCACCAGACTAGCGGGAGGTATAGATACGCAGTATTTT. As protein: CASSTRLAGGIDTQYF.

The chain combines TRBV5-1 with TRBJ1-2; 10 bases match TRBD1. The CDR3 is 15 residues long. The J segment lost 6 bases and the V segment lost 3 bases, leaving 8 bases of the junction unmatched. Germline CDR1 reads SGHRS; CDR2 reads YFSETQ. In DNA form, the CDR3 reads TGCGCCAGCAGCTATCCGGGACAGGGGTTCGATGGCTACACCTTC. Encoded protein: CASSYPGQGFDGYTF.

The chain carries TRBV7-3 and TRBJ2-1, with 9 bases that match TRBD1. V lost 5 bases, J lost 8 bases, and 16 bases stayed unmatched. The CDR3 sequence is 17 residues long. Germline CDR1 is SGHTA and CDR2 is FQGTGA. The CDR3 DNA follows: TGTGCCAGCAGCCTATACACCGGGACAGGGAAAAAAGATGAGCAGTTCTTC. It codes for CASSLYTGTGKKDEQFF.

The rearrangement joins TRBV5-1 to TRBJ2-2; 9 positions agree with TRBD1. Per the germline V gene, CDR1 is SGHRS and CDR2 is YFSETQ. This CDR3 spans 16 amino acids. V shed 5 bases and J 1 base; nucleotides not matched to a gene: 6. This CDR3 is CASSHPGQGNTGELFF. CDR3 in DNA: TGCGCCAGCAGTCATCCGGGACAGGGGAACACCGGGGAGCTGTTTTTT.

This chain uses TRBV10-2 with TRBJ2-7, with 10 bases aligning to TRBD2. This CDR3 is built from 17 residues. From germline, CDR1 is WSHSY and CDR2 SAAADI. The ends lost 4 bases at V and 3 bases at J; junction bases unmatched: 12. The DNA of the CDR3 is TGCGCCAGCAGTGCGGGTCTAGCGGGAGTCCATCGCTACGAGCAGTACTTC. The encoded protein is CASSAGLAGVHRYEQYF.

The chain combines TRBV29-1 with TRBJ2-1, with 10 bases identical to TRBD2. The germline CDR1 and CDR2 sequences are SQVTM and ANQGSEA. This CDR3 spans 15 amino acids. After removal of 0 bases from V and 7 bases from J, the junction contained 6 bases not matched to a gene. CDR3 sequence reads: CSVEDLSGRRNEQFF. The CDR3 DNA follows: TGCAGCGTTGAAGATCTTAGCGGGAGGCGAAATGAGCAGTTCTTC.

This clone appeared a single time. CDR3 sequence (DNA): TGCAGTGCTAGTATCCCGACTAGCGGGAAGGCTAGAGATACGCAGTATTTT. Encoded protein: CSASIPTSGKARDTQYF. The chain has TRBV20-1 and TRBJ2-3, with 11 bases fitting TRBD2. CDR3 length: 17 residues. Germline loops: CDR1 DFQATT, CDR2 SNEGSKA (reference sequence). The ends lost 3 bases at V and 5 bases at J; junction bases unmatched: 13.

V gene TRBV24-1 combines with J gene TRBJ2-1; perhaps TRBD2 as D (5 bases). This CDR3 comprises 12 residues. V was cut by 7 bases and J by 9 bases, with 12 bases left in between. CDR1 and CDR2 from the germline V gene are KGHDR and SFDVKD. CDR3 sequence reads: CATRGEGSEQFF. DNA for the CDR3: TGTGCCACCAGGGGAGAGGGTTCTGAGCAGTTCTTC.

This chain joins TRBV2 and TRBJ2-3; 8 nucleotides line up with TRBD2. This CDR3 is built from 16 residues. The junction had 8 bases not matched to a gene; V was cut back by 6 bases and J by 0 bases. Germline V CDR1 and CDR2: SNHLY, FYNNEI. CDR3: CASSLLAAPSTDTQYF. CDR3 DNA sequence: TGTGCCAGCAGCCTACTAGCGGCGCCTAGCACAGATACGCAGTATTTT.

The chain is built from TRBV19 and TRBJ2-1, with D tentatively TRBD1 (5 bases). Trimming pared 1 base from V and 7 bases from J, leaving 14 bases between. The CDR3 has 15 amino acids. Germline lookup yields CDR1 LNHDA and CDR2 SQIVND (reference sequence). CDR3 amino acids: CASSIGGGYVNEQFF. The CDR3 DNA is TGTGCCAGTAGTATAGGGGGCGGATACGTAAATGAGCAGTTCTTC.

The chain carries TRBV15 and TRBJ2-3; 16 positions match TRBD2. The CDR3 extends over 17 amino acids. V lost 5 bases and J lost 3; bases outside the gene matches: 5. Germline V gene lookup returns CDR1 LNHNV and CDR2 YYDKDF (reference sequence). DNA of the CDR3: TGTGCCACCAGCCGGGGACTAGCGGGAGGGAAGACAGATACGCAGTATTTT. It specifies CATSRGLAGGKTDTQYF.

The V and J genes are TRBV2 and TRBJ1-1, with D possibly being TRBD1 (6 bases). Germline V gene data show CDR1 as SNHLY and CDR2 as FYNNEI. Trimming took 6 bases from V and 1 from J, leaving 15 bases between them. This CDR3 region has 15 residues. The CDR3 DNA follows: TGTGCCAGCAGACCCCAACAGGGTAGGAACACTGAAGCTTTCTTT. Amino acids: CASRPQQGRNTEAFF. Complete variable domain (other parts from reference TRBV2 and TRBJ1-1): EPEVTQTPSHQVTQMGQEVILRCVPISNHLYFYWYRQILGQKVEFLVSFYNNEISEKSEIFDDQFSVERPDGSNFTLKIRSTKLEDSAMYFCASRPQQGRNTEAFFGQGTRLTVV.

J is TRBJ2-7 and V is TRBV13, with 10 bases matching TRBD1. Germline V gene data show CDR1 as PRHDT and CDR2 as FYEKMQ (reference sequence). The CDR3 is made up of 15 amino acids. Trimming removed 5 bases from V and 1 base from J; junction bases left unmatched: 5. In DNA, the CDR3 is TGTGCCAGCAGCCTCTCGGGACAGGGGTCCTACGAGCAGTACTTC. Translation gives CASSLSGQGSYEQYF. Full variable domain (remainder filled in from reference TRBV13 and TRBJ2-7): AAGVIQSPRHLIKEKRETATLKCYPIPRHDTVYWYQQGPGQDPQFLISFYEKMQSDKGSIPDRFSAQQFSDYHSELNMSSLELGDSALYFCASSLSGQGSYEQYFGPGTRLTVT.

This chain joins TRBV5-8 and TRBJ2-7, with D tentatively TRBD1 (5 bases). V shed 2 bases and J shed 2 bases, with 8 bases lying between them. The germline CDR1 and CDR2 sequences are SGHTS and YDEGEE. This CDR3 spans 13 amino acids. CDR3 bases: TGTGCCAGCAGCTTATTAGGGGCCTACGAGCAGTACTTC. Translation gives CASSLLGAYEQYF.

The V gene is TRBV4-1, the J gene TRBJ2-1; 9 nucleotides match TRBD2. V was clipped by 2 bases and J by 8 bases; unmatched bases: 7. The CDR3 extends over 15 amino acids. The germline gives CDR1 MGHRA, CDR2 YSYEKL. CDR3 loop: CASSQKGLAVHEQFF. The DNA of the CDR3 is TGCGCCAGCAGCCAAAAGGGACTAGCAGTCCATGAGCAGTTCTTC.

This clone showed up just a few times. This chain links TRBV7-8 with TRBJ1-2; possibly TRBD1 for D (6 bases). This CDR3 is 13 amino acids long. Trimming left V 4 bases short and J 5 bases short, with 11 bases between. Germline-derived CDR1 and CDR2 are SGHVS and FQNEAQ. In DNA form, the CDR3 reads TGTGCCAGCAGCTCAAGAGGGGGTTATGGCTACACCTTC. This encodes CASSSRGGYGYTF.

The count of this clone is one. The chain recombines TRBV18 with TRBJ2-5; 7 bases align to TRBD1. V trimming: 4 bases; J trimming: 0 bases; junction bases outside the gene matches: 11. CDR3 size: 17 residues. Germline values: CDR1 KGHSH, CDR2 LQKENI. This chain's CDR3 is CASSQYSGTAYQETQYF. The CDR3, as DNA: TGTGCCAGCTCACAATACTCCGGGACAGCTTACCAAGAGACCCAGTACTTC.

The V call is TRBV18, the J call TRBJ1-1, with D maybe TRBD1 (5 bases). The CDR3 has 13 amino acids. V was trimmed by 4 bases and J by 3 bases, leaving 9 bases between them. From germline, CDR1 is KGHSH and CDR2 LQKENI. CDR3: CASSQGKDTEAFF. CDR3 nucleotides: TGTGCCAGCTCACAGGGGAAGGACACTGAAGCTTTCTTT.

J is TRBJ1-2 and V is TRBV12-3 or TRBV12-4; D is unresolved. Trimming pared 4 bases from V and 0 bases from J, leaving 3 bases between. The CDR3 is made up of 12 amino acids. The CDR3 protein is CASSSTNYGYTF. Written as DNA, the CDR3 is TGTGCCAGCAGTTCCACTAACTATGGCTACACCTTC.

Only one count was recorded for this clone. This chain joins TRBV19 and TRBJ1-2, with 7 positions matching TRBD1. J gave up 5 bases and V 6 bases, and 9 bases lay outside the gene matches. Germline values: CDR1 LNHDA, CDR2 SQIVND (reference sequence). CDR3 size: 14 residues. In nucleotides, the CDR3 is TGTGCCAGTAGCACAGGACAGGTTGTGTATGGCTACACCTTC. This gives the protein CASSTGQVVYGYTF.

V and J are TRBV24-1 and TRBJ1-1; D remains ambiguous. CDR3 length: 14 amino acids. Trimming left V 4 bases short and J 3 bases short, with 11 bases between. CDR1 is KGHDR and CDR2 is SFDVKD in the germline V gene. CDR3 sequence (DNA): TGTGCCACCAGTGACCACGACACAGACACTGAAGCTTTCTTT. Protein product: CATSDHDTDTEAFF.